The 21 T cell receptor beta chains in this list originate from one sample, sequenced in a study of T cell repertoires in cytomegalovirus infection. TCRdb called the reads again in MiXCR, with one record for every CDR3 protein. The table has about 250,000 distinct CDR3 sequences, 15% to 20% seen once. The specimen sequenced was CD8+ T cells from PBMCs. These receptors were obtained from a human donor in good health (CMV status not recorded). Some clones in this sample may be carry-over from other donors' samples.

The chain uses TRBV6-8 and TRBJ2-2, with unresolved D. Trimming stripped 6 bases from V and 7 bases from J, with 6 bases between. This CDR3 is 11 amino acids long. Germline V gene data show CDR1 as MNHGY and CDR2 as SAAAGT. CDR3 bases: TGTGCCAGCAGGGTAGGCGGGGAGCTGTTTTTT. It specifies CASRVGGELFF.

In its sample, this clonotype was seen many times. V and J are TRBV6-6 and TRBJ1-5; D unclear. The CDR3 loop spans 13 amino acids. V was cut by 2 bases and J by 5 bases, with 7 bases left in between. Germline lookup yields CDR1 MNHNY and CDR2 SVGAGI (reference sequence). CDR3 in amino acids: CASSYRADQPQHF. DNA for the CDR3: TGTGCCAGCAGTTACAGGGCAGATCAGCCCCAGCATTTT.

The chain combines TRBV28 with TRBJ2-7; a weak D match, TRBD2 (7 bases). The germline V gene has CDR1 MDHEN and CDR2 SYDVKM. This CDR3 is 14 amino acids long. V was clipped by 6 bases and J by 2 bases, with 14 bases between them. CDR3 sequence reads: CASRRGGAAYEQYF. CDR3 nucleotides: TGTGCCAGCAGGAGAGGGGGGGCCGCCTACGAGCAGTACTTC.

This clonotype was detected a few times. The V gene is TRBV14, the J gene TRBJ1-1, with D unresolved. This CDR3 has 13 amino acids. Trimming left V 1 base short and J 5 bases short, with 8 bases between. Germline V CDR1 and CDR2: SGHDN, FVKESK. CDR3 sequence (DNA): TGTGCCAGCAGCCAAGTTGGGGTTACTGAAGCTTTCTTT. Translated, it gives CASSQVGVTEAFF.

There are a few counts of this clonotype. V and J are TRBV6-5 and TRBJ2-7; possibly TRBD1 for D (5 bases). Per germline, CDR1 MNHEY and CDR2 SVGAGI. There are 14 residues in the CDR3. The V end lost 0 bases, the J end lost 4 bases, and 10 bases lay between the germline ends. CDR3 loop: CASSYSPRQYEQYF. CDR3 in DNA: TGTGCCAGCAGTTACTCCCCTCGACAGTACGAGCAGTACTTC.

This clonotype was seen at least ten times. V gene TRBV7-6 combines with J gene TRBJ2-7; 8 bases are shared with TRBD1. From germline, CDR1 is SGHVS and CDR2 FNYEAQ. CDR3 length: 16 residues. V dropped 2 bases and J dropped 2; count of bases not matched to a gene: 8. The CDR3 loop is CASSLSGTGGAYEQYF. Written as DNA, the CDR3 is TGTGCCAGCAGCTTATCCGGGACAGGCGGTGCCTACGAGCAGTACTTC.

This clonotype has just a few counts. This chain links TRBV19 with TRBJ1-1; D gene ambiguous. This CDR3 contains 12 residues. Germline CDR1 reads LNHDA; CDR2 reads SQIVND (reference sequence). V was clipped by 3 bases and J by 5 bases, with 7 bases between them. CDR3 sequence: CASSIRSTEAFF. For the CDR3, the DNA is TGTGCCAGTAGTATTAGATCAACTGAAGCTTTCTTT.

About this clonotype: A much bigger clone sits one base away, suggesting this may be a read error. The gene calls are TRBV7-2 and TRBJ2-1; a weak D match, TRBD2 (5 bases). Germline CDR1 is SGHTA and CDR2 is FQGNSA. The CDR3 has 14 residues. This chain's CDR3 is CAGSLARGPNEQFF. As DNA, the CDR3 is TGTGCCGGCAGCTTAGCACGGGGTCCCAATGAGCAGTTCTTC.

The rearrangement joins TRBV29-1 to TRBJ2-2; D unclear. The V and J ends lost 4 bases and 6 bases respectively, with 15 bases between them. In germline, CDR1 is SQVTM, CDR2 ANQGSEA. This CDR3 spans 14 amino acids. The CDR3 loop is CSVGDFQRPGELFF. CDR3 DNA: TGCAGCGTTGGAGACTTCCAACGACCCGGGGAGCTGTTTTTT.

This clonotype came up many times. The rearrangement joins TRBV11-2 to TRBJ1-2; D remains ambiguous. V dropped 6 bases and J dropped 8 bases, with 16 bases sitting between them. The CDR3 runs to 13 residues. The germline V gene encodes CDR1 SGHAT and CDR2 FQNNGV. The DNA for the CDR3 is TGTGCCAGCAGTTTGGTGGGCACTTGGGGCTACACCTTC. Its protein product is CASSLVGTWGYTF.

The CDR3 region is CASSYSYSGGGLFF. The CDR3 DNA follows: TGTGCCAGCAGTTACTCCTATTCCGGGGGGGGACTGTTTTTT. V usage is TRBV6-6 and J usage is TRBJ1-4, with D perhaps TRBD1 (5 bases). CDR1 and CDR2 from the germline V gene are MNHNY and SVGAGI (reference sequence). Trimming took off 0 bases at V and 13 bases at J, with 15 bases between the two ends. The CDR3 has 14 residues.

The rearrangement links TRBV7-9 to TRBJ1-3; D is undetermined. The CDR3 length is 14 residues. V was pared by 2 bases and J by 0 bases, with 5 bases between. In germline, CDR1 is SEHNR, CDR2 FQNEAQ (reference sequence). CDR3 DNA: TGTGCCAGCAGCTTAAGTCGCTCTGGAAACACCATATATTTT. It specifies CASSLSRSGNTIYF.

This clonotype showed up just a few times. The CDR3 spells CSVVRGDYEQYF. Here the CDR3 DNA reads TGCAGCGTTGTCCGGGGGGACTACGAGCAGTACTTC. The rearrangement uses TRBV29-1 and TRBJ2-7, with TRBD2 matching over 7 bases. The length of the CDR3 is 12 residues. CDR1 is SQVTM, CDR2 ANQGSEA, per germline. The ends lost 4 bases at V and 3 bases at J; junction bases unmatched: 3.

This clonotype came up many times. This sequence joins TRBV7-9 and TRBJ1-1, with 7 bases matching TRBD1. V was clipped by 4 bases and J by 1 base; unmatched bases: 6. CDR3 length equals 15 residues. Per germline, CDR1 SEHNR and CDR2 FQNEAQ (reference sequence). CDR3: CASSSYRGPNTEAFF. DNA of the CDR3: TGTGCCAGCAGCTCTTACAGGGGACCGAACACTGAAGCTTTCTTT.

V usage is TRBV4-1 and J usage is TRBJ2-7, with 7 bases identical to TRBD1. CDR1 is MGHRA and CDR2 is YSYEKL in the germline V gene. The CDR3 has 15 amino acids. V gave up 0 bases and J gave up 3 bases; unmatched junction bases: 5. The DNA for the CDR3 is TGCGCCAGCAGCCAAGAACGACAGGGCAGCTACGAGCAGTACTTC. Its protein is CASSQERQGSYEQYF.

This clonotype was recorded many times. The chain recombines TRBV7-9 with TRBJ2-6; 9 bases are shared with TRBD1. Per the germline V gene, CDR1 is SEHNR and CDR2 is FQNEAQ (reference sequence). This CDR3 comprises 18 residues. The J segment lost 1 base and the V segment lost 2 bases, leaving 6 bases of the junction unmatched. Written as DNA, the CDR3 is TGTGCCAGCAGCTTATCGGGACAGGGAATATCTGGGGCCAACGTCCTGACTTTC. As protein: CASSLSGQGISGANVLTF.

J is TRBJ2-7 and V is TRBV4-1, with D maybe TRBD1 (5 bases). The germline V gene encodes CDR1 MGHRA and CDR2 YSYEKL. CDR3 length: 15 residues. The V end lost 4 bases, the J end lost 0 bases, and 13 bases lay between the germline ends. CDR3 amino acids: CASSPYQGDSYEQYF. CDR3 nucleotide sequence: TGCGCCAGCAGCCCCTACCAGGGCGACTCCTACGAGCAGTACTTC.

The chain combines TRBV4-1 with TRBJ2-2; no definite D call. Germline CDR1 and CDR2: MGHRA and YSYEKL. There are 13 residues in the CDR3. V lost 2 bases, J lost 4 bases, and 5 bases lay in between. In nucleotides, the CDR3 is TGCGCCAGCAGCCAACGGGTCACCGGGGAGCTGTTTTTT. This gives the protein CASSQRVTGELFF.

The chain carries TRBV2 and TRBJ1-2, with D perhaps TRBD1 (5 bases). V lost 4 bases, J lost 8 bases, and 11 bases lay in between. The CDR3 totals 12 residues. CDR1 is SNHLY and CDR2 is FYNNEI in the germline V gene. CDR3 in DNA: TGTGCCAGCAGTGGAGGGGACCTGGGCTACACCTTC. Translated, it gives CASSGGDLGYTF.

The table lists this clonotype with many counts. V is TRBV6-2 or TRBV6-3 and J is TRBJ2-1, with 10 bases matching TRBD1. This CDR3 has 15 amino acids. Looked up from germline, CDR1 is MNHEY and CDR2 is SVGEGT. With V trimmed by 5 bases and J by 2 bases, 3 bases remained unmatched. CDR3 sequence: CASSAGTGAYNEQFF. In DNA form, the CDR3 reads TGTGCCAGCAGTGCCGGGACAGGGGCCTACAATGAGCAGTTCTTC.

This chain joins TRBV6-2 or TRBV6-3 and TRBJ1-4, with a possible D match to TRBD1 (5 bases). Per germline, CDR1 MNHEY and CDR2 SVGEGT. Trimming took off 4 bases at V and 10 bases at J, with 19 bases between the two ends. CDR3 length: 15 residues. The CDR3 bases are TGTGCCAGCAGTTCACCGGGACGGTGGGAGTCAAAACTGTTTTTT. Protein product: CASSSPGRWESKLFF.